This TCR beta chain was sequenced for a study of T cell responses to AZD1222 COVID-19 vaccine. Study as a whole: Doses given second, at about 4 or about 12 weeks, were pooled.

As for this clone: Its antigen is not identified.

Clones were sequenced by immunoSEQ multiplex PCR, and TCRdb holds only the in-frame ones, with some missing. The data hold some 140,000 clones, with about 90% observed a single time. V lost 4 bases to trimming and J lost 0 bases, with 6 bases between them. The CDR3 has 14 amino acids. Germline V gives CDR1 KGHDR, CDR2 SFDVKD. The study, taken as a whole, reports: Spike-spanning, vaccine-associated CD4 TCRs were dominant at 160-218 and 743-854. Females made up more of the donors, who were largely white British, and clonal diversity may have come out too low.

This clonotype originated in an adult in good health. The sequencing here drew on peripheral blood, taken on day 0 of AZD1222 vaccination. This chain links TRBV24-1 with TRBJ1-5, with D unresolved. CDR3 sequence reads: CATSDSGSNQPQHF. DNA for the CDR3: TGTGCCACCAGTGACTCAGGTAGCAATCAGCCCCAGCATTTT.